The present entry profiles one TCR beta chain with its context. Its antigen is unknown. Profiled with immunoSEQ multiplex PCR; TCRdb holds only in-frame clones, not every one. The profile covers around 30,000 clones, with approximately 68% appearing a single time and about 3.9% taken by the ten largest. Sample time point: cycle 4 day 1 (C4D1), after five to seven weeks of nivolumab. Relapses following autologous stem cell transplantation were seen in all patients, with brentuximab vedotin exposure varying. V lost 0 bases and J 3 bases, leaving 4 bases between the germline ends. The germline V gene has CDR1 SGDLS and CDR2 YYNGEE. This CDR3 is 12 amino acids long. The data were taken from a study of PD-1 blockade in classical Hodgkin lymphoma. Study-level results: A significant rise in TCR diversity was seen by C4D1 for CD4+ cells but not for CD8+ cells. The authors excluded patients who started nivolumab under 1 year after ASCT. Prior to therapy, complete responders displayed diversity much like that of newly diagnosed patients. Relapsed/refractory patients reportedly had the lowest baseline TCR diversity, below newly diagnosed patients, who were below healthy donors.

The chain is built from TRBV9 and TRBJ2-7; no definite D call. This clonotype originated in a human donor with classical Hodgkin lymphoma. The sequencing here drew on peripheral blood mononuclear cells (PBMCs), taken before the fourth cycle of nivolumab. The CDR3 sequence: CASSVDDYEQYF. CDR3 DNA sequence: TGTGCCAGCAGCGTAGATGACTACGAGCAGTACTTC.